The clone carrying this T cell receptor beta chain is a singleton in its sample. Its antigen is unknown. These data originate in a study of cytomegalovirus exposure and HLA in healthy donors. Across the study: Unique TCRs from HLA-typed donors, 65 million to 85 million of them, were held in an early data release.

Primers: 60 Vbeta forward and 13 Jbeta reverse. Sequencing was performed with immunoSEQ multiplex PCR; in TCRdb, only in-frame clones are kept and a portion is missing. The profile shows about 52,000 clones, 55% to 85% of them singletons. V shed 8 bases and J 1 base; nucleotides not matched to a gene: 4. The CDR3 has 14 residues. Germline CDR1 SNHLY, CDR2 FYNNEI. General study findings and limits: According to an earlier analysis, most TCR beta V segments yielded productive rearrangements about 90% or about 30% of the time.

Sequencing was performed on PBMCs. V usage is TRBV2 and J usage is TRBJ2-4; 8 nucleotides align to TRBD1. The receptor was derived from a woman aged 50 to 65 in good health and CMV-seronegative. CDR3 sequence (DNA): TGTGCCAGCCGGACAGGGACTGCCAAAAACATTCAGTACTTC. Amino acid sequence: CASRTGTAKNIQYF. Full variable domain (rest looked up from reference TRBV2 and TRBJ2-4): EPEVTQTPSHQVTQMGQEVILRCVPISNHLYFYWYRQILGQKVEFLVSFYNNEISEKSEIFDDQFSVERPDGSNFTLKIRSTKLEDSAMYFCASRTGTAKNIQYFGAGTRLSVL.